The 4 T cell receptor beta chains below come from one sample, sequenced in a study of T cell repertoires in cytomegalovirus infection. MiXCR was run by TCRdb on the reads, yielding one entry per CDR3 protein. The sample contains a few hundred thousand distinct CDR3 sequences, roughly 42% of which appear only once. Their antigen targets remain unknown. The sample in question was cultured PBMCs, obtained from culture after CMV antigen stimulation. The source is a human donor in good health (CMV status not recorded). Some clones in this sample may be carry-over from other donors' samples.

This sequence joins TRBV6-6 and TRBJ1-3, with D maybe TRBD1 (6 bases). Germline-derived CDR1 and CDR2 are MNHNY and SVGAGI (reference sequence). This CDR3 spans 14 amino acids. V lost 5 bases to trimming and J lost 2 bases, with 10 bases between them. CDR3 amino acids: CASSQQGAGNTIYF. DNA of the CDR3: TGTGCCAGCAGTCAACAGGGTGCTGGAAACACCATATATTTT.

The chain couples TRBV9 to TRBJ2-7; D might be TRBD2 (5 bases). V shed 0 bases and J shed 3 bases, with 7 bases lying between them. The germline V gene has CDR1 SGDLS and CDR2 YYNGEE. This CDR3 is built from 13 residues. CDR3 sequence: CASSVGEFYEQYF. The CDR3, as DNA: TGTGCCAGCAGCGTAGGGGAGTTCTACGAGCAGTACTTC.

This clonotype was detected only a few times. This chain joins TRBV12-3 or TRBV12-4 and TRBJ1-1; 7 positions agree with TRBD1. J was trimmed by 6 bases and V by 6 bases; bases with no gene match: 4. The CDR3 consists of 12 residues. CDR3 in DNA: TGTGCCAGCAGCCCGAGGGGGCCTGAAGCTTTCTTT. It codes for CASSPRGPEAFF.

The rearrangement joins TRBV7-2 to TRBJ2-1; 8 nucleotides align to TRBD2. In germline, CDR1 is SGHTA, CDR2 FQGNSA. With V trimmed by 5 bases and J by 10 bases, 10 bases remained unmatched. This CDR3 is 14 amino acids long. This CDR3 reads CASSPSRVAGEQFF. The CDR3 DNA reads TGTGCCAGCAGCCCAAGTAGGGTAGCGGGGGAGCAGTTCTTC.